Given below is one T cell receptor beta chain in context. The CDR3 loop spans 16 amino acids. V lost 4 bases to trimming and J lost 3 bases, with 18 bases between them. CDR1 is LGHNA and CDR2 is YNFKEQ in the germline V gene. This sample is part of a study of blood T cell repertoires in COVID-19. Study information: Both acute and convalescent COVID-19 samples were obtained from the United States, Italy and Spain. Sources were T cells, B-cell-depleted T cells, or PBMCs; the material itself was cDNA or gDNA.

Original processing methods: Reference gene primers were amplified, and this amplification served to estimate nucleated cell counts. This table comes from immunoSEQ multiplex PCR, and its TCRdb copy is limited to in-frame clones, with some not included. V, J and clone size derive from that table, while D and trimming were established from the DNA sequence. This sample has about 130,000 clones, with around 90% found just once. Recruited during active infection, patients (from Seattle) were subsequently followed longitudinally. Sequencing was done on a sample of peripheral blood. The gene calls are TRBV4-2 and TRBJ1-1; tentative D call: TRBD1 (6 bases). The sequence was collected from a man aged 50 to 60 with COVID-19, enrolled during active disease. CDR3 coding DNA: TGTGCCAGCAGCCGCTATTTCGGGGGGCGCGACACTGAAGCTTTCTTT. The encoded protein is CASSRYFGGRDTEAFF.